This T cell receptor beta chain appears in the sequencing data of a study of HIV-infected patients and healthy controls (dated by TCRdb to 2013 to 2016). Preparation of the library involved 5' RACE. TCRdb lists the instrument as Illumina MiSeq. TCRdb handled the public reads itself, with Q25 trimming in fastp and clone calling in MiXCR, and kept productive beta chains. Here each entry gathers all rows of one CDR3 protein and keeps the most common genes and DNA. A total of 70,000 or so distinct CDR3 sequences appear in this sample, 16% of them only once. The ten top clones hold less than 6% of the sample. V is reduced by 4 bases and J by 4 bases, leaving a spacing of 27 bases between them. For CDR1 and CDR2, the germline V gene (reference sequence) lists SGHKS and YYEKEE. The CDR3 numbers 18 residues from cysteine through phenylalanine. Only CDR3 DNA is held: 54 bases, read in frame from base 1. This clonotype was seen more than once but under ten times. Its specific antigen is unknown. The sample holds no much larger clone one base away, and base qualities are not on file.

The sequence is built from TRBV5-5 and TRBJ2-7; the D gene cannot be named for sure. Sequenced sample: CD4+ T cells from blood. The sequence was obtained from a human donor in good health. The CDR3 protein is CASSLIDTLSYNFYEQYF. Read as DNA, the sequence is TGTGCCAGCAGCCTCATAGACACCCTATCCTACAATTTTTACGAGCAGTACTTC. Here the CDR3 is joined to the reference TRBV5-5 and TRBJ2-7 genes, and the full variable domain is: DAGVTQSPTHLIKTRGQQVTLRCSPISGHKSVSWYQQVLGQGPQFIFQYYEKEERGRGNFPDRFSARQFPNYSSELNVNALLLGDSALYLCASSLIDTLSYNFYEQYFGPGTRLTVT.